Below are 14 T cell receptor beta chains sequenced from a single sample in a study of OX40 agonist ivuxolimab in advanced cancers. The receptor library was made with the immunoSEQ multiplex PCR assay. The immuneACCESS repertoire file appears here via TCRdb, limited to in-frame rearrangements. These files lack a portion of the clones; in checked studies, under half of the deficit traces to unresolved V genes, and the cause of the others is not known. This sample comprises just under 85,000 clones, roughly 85% of them detected only once. Approximately 0.79% of the sample goes to the ten largest clones. The sequencing used CD4+ or CD8+ T cells sorted from blood, collected in a trial of the OX40 agonist ivuxolimab. The receptors come from an adult with an advanced solid tumor such as melanoma, head and neck, liver or kidney cancer.

This chain uses TRBV4-2 with TRBJ1-4; no clear D. Germline CDR1 and CDR2: LGHNA and YNFKEQ. The V and J ends lost 3 bases and 2 bases respectively, with 13 bases between them. The CDR3 is 16 amino acids. CDR3 protein: CASSQGPGGTNEKLFF. CDR3 bases: TGTGCCAGCAGCCAGGGCCCCGGCGGGACTAATGAAAAACTGTTTTTT.

The rearrangement uses TRBV7-8 and TRBJ2-2; either TRBD1 or TRBD2 may supply D (5 bases each). CDR1 and CDR2 from the germline V gene are SGHVS and FQNEAQ. V lost 2 bases, J lost 4 bases, and 8 bases lay in between. This CDR3 spans 14 amino acids. CDR3 protein: CASSLTGTTGELFF. The DNA of the CDR3 is TGTGCCAGCAGCTTAACGGGGACCACCGGGGAGCTGTTTTTT.

This clone was detected once. The chain combines TRBV18 with TRBJ1-1; no firm D call. Per germline, CDR1 KGHSH and CDR2 LQKENI. The CDR3 extends over 14 amino acids. V lost 1 base, J lost 0 bases, and 6 bases lay in between. The CDR3 DNA is TGTGCCAGCTCACCACAGCGAGTGAACACTGAAGCTTTCTTT. It specifies CASSPQRVNTEAFF. Based on the CDR3 plus reference TRBV18 and TRBJ1-1, the full variable domain is NAGVMQNPRHLVRRRGQEARLRCSPMKGHSHVYWYRQLPEEGLKFMVYLQKENIIDESGMPKERFSAEFPKEGPSILRIQQVVRGDSAAYFCASSPQRVNTEAFFGQGTRLTVV.

This clone was detected a few times. V and J are TRBV11-2 and TRBJ2-7, with 8 bases lining up with TRBD1. V lost 3 bases, J lost 5 bases, and 3 bases stayed unmatched. The germline V gene has CDR1 SGHAT and CDR2 FQNNGV. CDR3 length equals 13 residues. DNA of the CDR3: TGTGCCAGCAGCTTGGACAGGGCCCACGAGCAGTACTTC. This translates into CASSLDRAHEQYF. Looking up the rest from reference TRBV11-2 and TRBJ2-7 gives the full variable domain: EAGVAQSPRYKIIEKRQSVAFWCNPISGHATLYWYQQILGQGPKLLIQFQNNGVVDDSQLPKDRFSAERLKGVDSTLKIQPAKLEDSAVYLCASSLDRAHEQYFGPGTRLTVT.

The rearrangement uses TRBV30 and TRBJ1-1; D unresolved. The V gene's germline CDR1 is GTSNPN and CDR2 SVGIG (reference sequence). The CDR3 length is 10 residues. The germline V and J ends were trimmed by 8 bases and 8 bases, with 12 bases remaining between them. CDR3 loop: CALGRVEAFF. CDR3 nucleotide sequence: TGTGCCCTGGGCCGGGTAGAAGCTTTCTTT.

This clone appeared a few times. The chain carries TRBV6-1 and TRBJ2-2, with D uncertain. Trimming removed 11 bases at V and 1 base at J, with 14 bases between. The CDR3 covers 14 residues. The germline gives CDR1 MNHNS, CDR2 SASEGT. CDR3 sequence reads: CALKRRENTGELFF. In nucleotides, the CDR3 is TGTGCCCTAAAACGGAGAGAGAACACCGGGGAGCTGTTTTTT.

The chain uses TRBV7-2 and TRBJ2-2; D may be TRBD2 (7 bases). CDR1 and CDR2 (germline): SGHTA, FQGNSA. CDR3 length: 14 residues. Trimming stripped 5 bases from V and 6 bases from J, with 13 bases between. CDR3 in amino acids: CASSPGGRAGELFF. The CDR3 bases are TGTGCCAGCAGCCCCGGGGGGCGTGCCGGGGAGCTGTTTTTT. The complete variable domain, with remaining parts taken from reference TRBV7-2 and TRBJ2-2, reads GAGVSQSPSNKVTEKGKDVELRCDPISGHTALYWYRQSLGQGLEFLIYFQGNSAPDKSGLPSDRFSAERTGGSVSTLTIQRTQQEDSAVYLCASSPGGRAGELFFGEGSRLTVL.

In its sample, this clone was seen once. The V gene is TRBV18, the J gene TRBJ1-6, with D perhaps TRBD1 (5 bases). CDR1 KGHSH and CDR2 LQKENI come from the germline V gene. The germline V and J ends were trimmed by 3 bases and 10 bases, with 16 bases remaining between them. The CDR3 loop spans 15 amino acids. CDR3 DNA: TGTGCCAGCTCACCTACAGGAGCCTACGAATCACCCCTCCACTTT. Protein: CASSPTGAYESPLHF.

Only one count was recorded for this clone. The chain employs TRBV7-8 and TRBJ2-5, with TRBD2 matching 9 bases. V was pared by 2 bases and J by 2 bases, with 9 bases of the junction left unmatched. The germline V gene has CDR1 SGHVS and CDR2 FQNEAQ. CDR3 size: 17 residues. DNA for the CDR3: TGTGCCAGCAGCTTAAGAGTCTCCGCGGGGGGGCAAGAGACCCAGTACTTC. It translates to CASSLRVSAGGQETQYF.

The V gene is TRBV6-7, the J gene TRBJ1-5; D gene ambiguous. TRBV6-7 is reported as an ORF; its role is uncertain. This CDR3 comprises 15 residues. V was clipped by 2 bases and J by 2 bases, with 10 bases between them. The CDR3 reads CASSYRVCRNQPQHF. CDR3 nucleotide sequence: TGTGCCAGCAGTTACCGCGTTTGCCGCAATCAGCCCCAGCATTTT.

The rearrangement links TRBV7-3 to TRBJ2-3; the match to TRBD2 covers 8 bases. The CDR3 loop spans 16 amino acids. Germline loops: CDR1 SGHTA, CDR2 FQGTGA. Trimming took 5 bases from V and 6 from J; bases not matched to a gene: 13. The CDR3 coding sequence is TGTGCCAGCAGCCCTCGGATTAGCGGGATTGGGGATACGCAGTATTTT. Translated, it gives CASSPRISGIGDTQYF.

V and J are TRBV29-1 and TRBJ1-2; no clear D. Trimming cost V 4 bases and J 6 bases, with 15 bases left between them. The V gene's germline CDR1 is SQVTM and CDR2 ANQGSEA. This CDR3 is 13 amino acids long. The CDR3 DNA sequence: TGCAGCGTTGGCGTGACGGCCTCCAATGGCTACACCTTC. This gives the protein CSVGVTASNGYTF.

This clone was detected only once. The chain recombines TRBV5-1 with TRBJ2-3; 10 bases are shared with TRBD1. The V gene's germline CDR1 is SGHRS and CDR2 YFSETQ. The CDR3 consists of 14 residues. The V gene end was trimmed by 4 bases and the J gene end by 4 bases; junction bases not matched to a gene: 3. CDR3 nucleotides: TGCGCCAGCAGCCAAGGACAGGGGGCAGATACGCAGTATTTT. It is translated as CASSQGQGADTQYF.

The rearrangement joins TRBV7-8 to TRBJ2-5; 10 positions match TRBD2. The germline V gene encodes CDR1 SGHVS and CDR2 FQNEAQ. This CDR3 is built from 17 residues. V shed 3 bases and J 2 bases; nucleotides not matched to a gene: 9. DNA for the CDR3: TGTGCCAGCAGCTTGGGAGCGGGGGGGCCAAAGCAAGAGACCCAGTACTTC. It is translated as CASSLGAGGPKQETQYF.